This T cell receptor (beta chain) originates from a study of blood T cell repertoires in COVID-19. Across the whole study: The United States, Italy and Spain supplied acute and convalescent COVID-19 samples. T cells, B-cell-depleted T cells, or PBMCs provided the cDNA or gDNA that served as material.

The ends were cut back, 7 bases at V and 7 bases at J, with 16 bases in the middle. Germline V CDR1 and CDR2: WNHNN, SYGVQD (reference sequence). The CDR3 covers 14 residues. Original analysis: From reference gene primer amplification, estimates of nucleated cell counts were derived. TCRdb's table, derived via immunoSEQ multiplex PCR, lists solely in-frame clones and lacks some. D and trimming were read from the DNA, whereas the V and J calls and clone size are those reported in that table. The sample records 170,000 or so clones, roughly four fifths being singletons. What was sequenced was peripheral blood. The TCR sequence derives from a human donor in a cohort sampled during active COVID-19. The chain is built from TRBV10-1 and TRBJ2-2, with a weak D call TRBD1 (8 bases). This CDR3 reads CASTDRGGNGELFF. The CDR3 bases are TGCGCCAGCACCGACAGGGGAGGGAACGGGGAGCTGTTTTTT.